The 8 T cell receptor beta chains given below trace back to one sample, sequenced in a study of blood T cell repertoires in COVID-19. Assay: immunoSEQ multiplex PCR; the TCRdb copy retains only in-frame clones and omits some. The sample yields around 140,000 clones, more than 60% seen once. The sequenced sample consisted of peripheral blood. These receptors were taken from a woman aged 45-65 years with active or convalescent COVID-19.

The V and J genes are TRBV3-1 (or the pseudogene TRBV3-2) and TRBJ2-3; TRBD2 might be the D (6 bases). The CDR3 runs 15 residues. V was shortened by 7 bases and J by 0 bases, with 14 bases between the two germline ends. The V gene's germline CDR1 is LGHDT and CDR2 YNNKEL (reference sequence). The CDR3 loop is CASTIGGASTDTQYF. As DNA, the CDR3 is TGTGCCAGCACGATTGGCGGGGCTAGCACAGATACGCAGTATTTT.

J is TRBJ2-7 and V is TRBV29-1, with TRBD1 matching 8 bases. Germline CDR1 is SQVTM and CDR2 is ANQGSEA. J gave up 5 bases and V 6 bases, and 9 bases lay outside the gene matches. The CDR3 spans 13 residues. The CDR3 DNA reads as TGCAGCGTCTTCGGACAGGGACGGGACGAGCAGTACTTC. Translating it yields CSVFGQGRDEQYF.

V and J are TRBV28 and TRBJ2-4, with 8 bases aligning to TRBD1. The CDR3 totals 11 residues. After removal of 9 bases from V and 8 bases from J, the junction contained 3 bases not matched to a gene. CDR1 and CDR2 from the germline V gene are MDHEN and SYDVKM. CDR3: CARDRDDIQYF. The CDR3 DNA reads as TGTGCCAGGGACAGGGATGACATTCAGTACTTC.

V usage is TRBV25-1 and J usage is TRBJ1-4, with TRBD1 as a possible D gene (6 bases). Looked up from germline, CDR1 is MGHDK and CDR2 is SYGVNS. V lost 6 bases and J lost 6, with 11 bases in between. The CDR3 is 13 amino acids. The CDR3 nucleotides read TGTGCCAGCAGGACAGGCGGAGATGAAAAACTGTTTTTT. Amino acids: CASRTGGDEKLFF.

J is TRBJ1-2 and V is TRBV6-5; D is undetermined. Germline CDR1 MNHEY, CDR2 SVGAGI. The CDR3 has 14 amino acids. The V end lost 10 bases, the J end lost 0 bases, and 15 bases lay between the germline ends. This CDR3 is CATLGGSANYGYTF. The CDR3 region has the DNA TGTGCCACCCTAGGCGGGAGCGCTAACTATGGCTACACCTTC.

The chain is built from TRBV3-1 (or the pseudogene TRBV3-2) and TRBJ1-2; possible D gene TRBD1, 6 bases. CDR3 length: 15 residues. Trimming left V 4 bases short and J 2 bases short, with 14 bases between. Germline V gene lookup returns CDR1 LGHDT and CDR2 YNNKEL (reference sequence). The CDR3 loop reads CASSRGTGQNYGYTF. The CDR3 DNA reads TGTGCCAGCAGCCGGGGAACAGGGCAGAACTATGGCTACACCTTC.

The chain joins TRBV2 to TRBJ1-6; no reliable D call. CDR3 length: 13 amino acids. Germline V CDR1 and CDR2: SNHLY, FYNNEI. V was clipped by 2 bases and J by 11 bases, with 10 bases between them. The CDR3 DNA is TGTGCCAGCAGTGAATCTAACCCTACACCCCTCCACTTT. It yields the protein CASSESNPTPLHF.

This sequence joins TRBV7-2 and TRBJ2-1; 7 bases agree with TRBD2. The CDR3 covers 16 residues. Germline V gene data show CDR1 as SGHTA and CDR2 as FQGNSA. J lost 6 bases, V lost 1 base, and 9 bases had no gene match. The CDR3 region is CASSLGGYERGNEQFF. In DNA form, the CDR3 reads TGTGCCAGCAGCTTAGGGGGGTACGAGCGGGGCAATGAGCAGTTCTTC.